Presented here are 7 T cell receptor beta chains from one specimen sequenced in a study of blood T cell repertoires in COVID-19. Generated by immunoSEQ multiplex PCR, the TCRdb table keeps only in-frame clones and is missing some. The sample has some 170,000 clones, about 79% seen once. Sample: peripheral blood. Receptor source: an older woman with acute or convalescent COVID-19.

V and J are TRBV20-1 and TRBJ1-4; tentative D call: TRBD1 (5 bases). The V end was cut by 3 bases, the J end by 8 bases, with 19 bases between. The CDR3 loop spans 15 amino acids. Per germline, CDR1 DFQATT and CDR2 SNEGSKA (reference sequence). CDR3 in DNA: TGCAGTGCTAGTTCCAGGGACGGGGAGGAGGAAAAACTGTTTTTT. As protein: CSASSRDGEEEKLFF.

The genes are TRBV11-3 and TRBJ2-1, with D unresolved. Trimming took off 1 base at V and 9 bases at J, with 19 bases between the two ends. This CDR3 spans 16 amino acids. Germline values: CDR1 SGHNT, CDR2 YENEEA. The CDR3 is CASSLAPAASYGEQFF. The CDR3 DNA sequence: TGTGCCAGCAGCTTAGCCCCGGCCGCTAGTTATGGTGAGCAGTTCTTC.

The chain combines TRBV24-1 with TRBJ2-7, with 9 bases aligning to TRBD1. The CDR3 has 15 residues. J lost 5 bases, V lost 5 bases, and 9 bases had no gene match. CDR1 and CDR2 (germline): KGHDR, SFDVKD. DNA for the CDR3: TGTGCCACCAGTGCCACGGGGACAGGGCGGGACGAGCAGTACTTC. Translating gives CATSATGTGRDEQYF.

The chain employs TRBV9 and TRBJ1-3; 9 bases align to TRBD1. This CDR3 has 20 residues. In germline, CDR1 is SGDLS, CDR2 YYNGEE. J gave up 1 base and V 0 bases, and 14 bases lay outside the gene matches. The CDR3 nucleotides read TGTGCCAGCAGCGTAGGCTCTTCGATCAGGACAGGGGAGTCTGGAAACACCATATATTTT. It is translated as CASSVGSSIRTGESGNTIYF. Full variable domain (remainder filled in from reference TRBV9 and TRBJ1-3): DSGVTQTPKHLITATGQRVTLRCSPRSGDLSVYWYQQSLDQGLQFLIQYYNGEERAKGNILERFSAQQFPDLHSELNLSSLELGDSALYFCASSVGSSIRTGESGNTIYFGEGSWLTVV.

V is TRBV6-5 and J is TRBJ1-1, with D perhaps TRBD1 (6 bases). Per germline, CDR1 MNHEY and CDR2 SVGAGI. The CDR3 extends over 13 amino acids. V lost 5 bases and J lost 3, with 10 bases in between. The CDR3 loop is CASSRGFDTEAFF. CDR3 DNA sequence: TGTGCCAGCAGTAGGGGGTTTGACACTGAAGCTTTCTTT.

CDR3 region: CSASPGGGIEAKNIQYF. CDR3 in DNA: TGCAGTGCCAGTCCAGGGGGAGGAATAGAGGCCAAAAACATTCAGTACTTC. The chain has TRBV20-1 and TRBJ2-4; D perhaps matches TRBD1 (7 bases). Looked up from germline, CDR1 is DFQATT and CDR2 is SNEGSKA (reference sequence). The length of the CDR3 is 17 residues. V lost 6 bases to trimming and J lost 1 base, with 22 bases between them.

The chain is built from TRBV28 and TRBJ2-7; the D gene is possibly TRBD1 (5 bases). CDR1 is MDHEN, CDR2 SYDVKM, per germline. The V and J ends lost 7 bases and 0 bases respectively, with 13 bases between them. This CDR3 comprises 14 residues. The CDR3, as DNA: TGTGCCAGCACGCAAGGGGCGAGCTCCTACGAGCAGTACTTC. As protein: CASTQGASSYEQYF.